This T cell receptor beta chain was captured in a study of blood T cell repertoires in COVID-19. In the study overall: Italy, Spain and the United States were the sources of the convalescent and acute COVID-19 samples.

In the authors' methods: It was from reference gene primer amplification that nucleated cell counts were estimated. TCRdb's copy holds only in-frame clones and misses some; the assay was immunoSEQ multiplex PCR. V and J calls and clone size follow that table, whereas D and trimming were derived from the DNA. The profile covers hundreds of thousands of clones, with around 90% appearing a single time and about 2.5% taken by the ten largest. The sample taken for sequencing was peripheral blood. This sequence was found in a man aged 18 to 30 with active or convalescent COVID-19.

The CDR3 DNA follows: TGTGCCACCCACGATGGGTCGGGGCAGCCCCAGCATTTT. This encodes CATHDGSGQPQHF. The genes are TRBV19 and TRBJ1-5; D unclear. Germline V gene data show CDR1 as LNHDA and CDR2 as SQIVND (reference sequence). The V end was cut by 10 bases, the J end by 7 bases, with 17 bases between. This CDR3 region has 13 residues. Full variable domain (outside the CDR3, taken from reference TRBV19 and TRBJ1-5): DGGITQSPKYLFRKEGQNVTLSCEQNLNHDAMYWYRQDPGQGLRLIYYSQIVNDFQKGDIAEGYSVSREKKESFPLTVTSAQKNPTAFYLCATHDGSGQPQHFGDGTRLSIL.